A selection of T cell receptor beta chains follows, all from one sample in a study of blood T cells in healthy people across ages. From the 5' RACE reads, TCRdb called clonotypes with MiXCR, one entry per CDR3 protein. In the table there are 1.5 million or so distinct CDR3 sequences, roughly 43% of which are singletons. The sequenced sample was blood. The receptors shown here come from a woman under 30 in good health. CDR3s leave out the opening cysteine and the closing phenylalanine or tryptophan. D genes are given only for firm matches.

j_gene | d_gene | v_gene | CDR3aa
TRBJ2-3 | NA | TRBV5-6 | ASSPQSGLALDTQY
TRBJ1-5 | NA | TRBV4-1 | ASSQGPEPNQPQH
TRBJ2-2 | NA | TRBV4-1 | ASSQSRVVTGELF
TRBJ1-2 | NA | TRBV7-2 | ASSLGINGYT
TRBJ2-1 | TRBD2 | TRBV7-9 | ASSLRLAGFEQF
TRBJ1-5 | NA | TRBV18 | ASSPTHPGNQPQH
TRBJ2-5 | TRBD1 | TRBV7-2 | ASGHTGGAVETQY
TRBJ2-1 | NA | TRBV5-1 | ASSTPSTAAYNEQF
TRBJ2-7 | TRBD1 | TRBV5-1 | ASSQRTGDVGNEQY
TRBJ2-7 | NA | TRBV12-3/TRBV12-4 | ASSVRDTTYEQY
TRBJ2-6 | NA | TRBV28 | ASSLMESGANVLT
TRBJ2-7 | TRBD2 | TRBV4-3 | ASSQEWTSGGSYEQY
TRBJ2-3 | NA | TRBV6-5 | VSSGLLTTDTQY
TRBJ2-7 | TRBD2 | TRBV20-1 | SARDLEREVYEQY
TRBJ2-1 | NA | TRBV12-5 | ASGLIPLGRSVNYNEQF
TRBJ2-1 | NA | TRBV30 | ASKSGGRNEQF
TRBJ2-3 | NA | TRBV7-2 | ASSLQRVGTDTQY
TRBJ2-3 | TRBD2 | TRBV7-9 | ASSARGGRVVTDTQY
TRBJ2-1 | TRBD1 | TRBV20-1 | SAGTGLYNEQF
TRBJ1-2 | TRBD1 | TRBV25-1 | ASSVPGQGFNGYT
TRBJ2-5 | NA | TRBV5-1 | ASRRDPQETQY
TRBJ1-2 | NA | TRBV20-1 | SAKIGVYYGYT
TRBJ2-6 | NA | TRBV4-3 | ASSQERGNGANVLT
TRBJ1-2 | NA | TRBV21-1 | ASSKDYGYT
TRBJ1-1 | NA | TRBV6-5 | ASSYSGRTEAF
NA | NA | TRBV4-3 | ASSQDYTRDEQY
TRBJ1-5 | TRBD1 | TRBV24-1 | ATSDPTGGRQPQH
TRBJ2-5 | TRBD2 | TRBV5-6 | ASSPLAGVAETQY
TRBJ1-2 | NA | TRBV12-3/TRBV12-4 | ASRSPGGYT
TRBJ1-5 | NA | TRBV7-2 | ASSPGWSQPQH
TRBJ1-2 | TRBD1 | TRBV20-1 | SARDDRGLGYGYT
TRBJ1-1 | NA | TRBV29-1 | SVDPGLRGAF
TRBJ1-2 | NA | TRBV5-6 | ASSFEAITPETNYGYT
TRBJ2-3 | NA | TRBV20-1 | SAKAGIGTDTQY
TRBJ1-5 | NA | TRBV4-1 | ASSHDWTLSNQPQH
TRBJ2-5 | TRBD2 | TRBV6-6 | AAQAGDSQETQY
TRBJ1-1 | NA | TRBV7-9 | ASRPKIEAF
TRBJ2-7 | NA | TRBV27 | ASRVGMGRSYEQY
TRBJ2-3 | NA | TRBV14 | ASTRRSTSTDTQY
TRBJ1-5 | NA | TRBV6-2/TRBV6-3 | ASTVTAGGVNQPQH
TRBJ1-2 | NA | TRBV30 | AWAALPNYGYT
TRBJ1-4 | NA | TRBV27 | ASSLYRRTAGNEKLF
TRBJ2-7 | NA | TRBV18 | ASSRGLPRANNEQY
TRBJ2-1 | NA | TRBV2 | ASSEPGVTEF